This TCR beta chain was sequenced for a study of glioma-infiltrating T cells. The CDR3 contains 16 residues. V lost 5 bases, J lost 0 bases, and 15 bases lay in between. Germline V gene data show CDR1 as SEHNR and CDR2 as FQNEAQ (reference sequence). General study findings and limits: Above-expected tissue-blood divergence occurred in all gliomas, most in low-grade ones. Very few CDR3 sequences were shared between tissue and blood.

Using RNA template, CDR3s of TCR alpha and beta were amplified with iRepertoire arm-PCR. Each CDR3 protein is one row after TCRdb ran MiXCR on the multiplex PCR reads. The table shows about 140,000 distinct CDR3 sequences, with about 39% occurring only once. There are a few counts of this clonotype. Its antigen is currently unknown. The chain recombines TRBV7-9 with TRBJ2-3, with D perhaps TRBD2 (6 bases). The material sequenced was glioma tissue, nonneoplastic brain tissue, or PBMCs (not recorded which). The sequence came from a human donor with low-grade glioma or glioblastoma, undergoing nonglioma brain surgery, or in good health (not recorded which). CDR3 bases: TGTGCCAGCAGCACAAGGACTACCACTAGCACAGATACGCAGTATTTT. Residues: CASSTRTTTSTDTQYF.